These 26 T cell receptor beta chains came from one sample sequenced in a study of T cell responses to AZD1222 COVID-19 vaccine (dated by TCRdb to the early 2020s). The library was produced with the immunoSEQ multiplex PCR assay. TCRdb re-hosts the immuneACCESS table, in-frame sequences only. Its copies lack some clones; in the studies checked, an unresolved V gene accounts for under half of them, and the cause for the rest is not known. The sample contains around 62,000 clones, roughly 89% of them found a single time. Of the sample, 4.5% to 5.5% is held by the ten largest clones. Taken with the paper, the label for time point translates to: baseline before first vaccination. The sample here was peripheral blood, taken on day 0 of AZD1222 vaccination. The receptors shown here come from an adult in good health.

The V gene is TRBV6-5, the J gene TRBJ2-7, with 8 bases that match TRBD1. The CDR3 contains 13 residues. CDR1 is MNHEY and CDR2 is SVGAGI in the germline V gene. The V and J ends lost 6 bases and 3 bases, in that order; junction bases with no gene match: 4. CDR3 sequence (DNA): TGTGCCAGCAGGGGGGACAGGATCTACGAGCAGTACTTC. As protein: CASRGDRIYEQYF.

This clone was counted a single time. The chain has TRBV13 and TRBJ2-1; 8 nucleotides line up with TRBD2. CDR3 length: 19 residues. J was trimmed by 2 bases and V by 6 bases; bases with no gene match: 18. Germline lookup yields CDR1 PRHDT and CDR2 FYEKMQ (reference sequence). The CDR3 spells CASSPTLVAGNSPYNEQFF. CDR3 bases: TGTGCCAGCAGTCCAACCTTAGTAGCGGGGAATTCTCCCTACAATGAGCAGTTCTTC.

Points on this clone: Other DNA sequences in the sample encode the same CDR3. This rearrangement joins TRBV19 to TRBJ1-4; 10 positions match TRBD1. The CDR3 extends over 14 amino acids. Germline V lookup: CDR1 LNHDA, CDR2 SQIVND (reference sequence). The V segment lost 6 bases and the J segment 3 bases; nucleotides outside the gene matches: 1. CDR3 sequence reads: CASSGTGANEKLFF. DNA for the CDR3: TGTGCCAGTAGCGGGACAGGGGCTAATGAAAAACTGTTTTTT.

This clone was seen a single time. CDR3 protein: CASSIYSQGTLSLGAFF. In DNA, the CDR3 is TGTGCCAGTAGTATATACTCCCAGGGTACTCTCTCCCTCGGGGCTTTCTTT. V gene TRBV19 combines with J gene TRBJ1-1, with D possibly matching TRBD1 (5 bases). The CDR3 extends over 17 amino acids. The germline V gene has CDR1 LNHDA and CDR2 SQIVND (reference sequence). V was shortened by 2 bases and J by 11 bases, with 27 bases between the two germline ends. The whole variable domain, filled in from reference TRBV19 and TRBJ1-1, reads DGGITQSPKYLFRKEGQNVTLSCEQNLNHDAMYWYRQDPGQGLRLIYYSQIVNDFQKGDIAEGYSVSREKKESFPLTVTSAQKNPTAFYLCASSIYSQGTLSLGAFFGQGTRLTVV.

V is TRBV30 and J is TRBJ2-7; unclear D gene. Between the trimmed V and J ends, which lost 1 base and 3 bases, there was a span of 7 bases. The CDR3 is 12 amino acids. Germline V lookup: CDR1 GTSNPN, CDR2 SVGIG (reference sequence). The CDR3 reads CAWSGSGYEQYF. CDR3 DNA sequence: TGTGCCTGGAGTGGCAGTGGCTACGAGCAGTACTTC.

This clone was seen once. The CDR3 loop reads CASSLATGREYGYTF. CDR3 bases: TGCGCCAGCAGCTTGGCTACAGGGCGTGAGTATGGCTACACCTTC. The chain is built from TRBV5-1 and TRBJ1-2; D is perhaps TRBD1 (6 bases). Germline V gives CDR1 SGHRS, CDR2 YFSETQ. The length of the CDR3 is 15 residues. V lost 0 bases to trimming and J lost 5 bases, with 14 bases between them.

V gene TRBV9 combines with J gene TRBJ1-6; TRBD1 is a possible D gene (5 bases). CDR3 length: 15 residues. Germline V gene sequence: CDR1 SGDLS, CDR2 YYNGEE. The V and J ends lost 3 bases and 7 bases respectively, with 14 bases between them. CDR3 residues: CASSALSGANSPLHF. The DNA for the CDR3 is TGTGCCAGCAGCGCCTTGAGTGGGGCCAATTCACCCCTCCACTTT.

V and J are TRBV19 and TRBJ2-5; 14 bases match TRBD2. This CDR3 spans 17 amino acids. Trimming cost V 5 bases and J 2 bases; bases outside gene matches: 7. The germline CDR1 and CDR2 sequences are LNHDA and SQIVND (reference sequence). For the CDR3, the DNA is TGTGCCAGTAGTCTTAGGACTAGCGGGGGGCCACAAGAGACCCAGTACTTC. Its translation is CASSLRTSGGPQETQYF.

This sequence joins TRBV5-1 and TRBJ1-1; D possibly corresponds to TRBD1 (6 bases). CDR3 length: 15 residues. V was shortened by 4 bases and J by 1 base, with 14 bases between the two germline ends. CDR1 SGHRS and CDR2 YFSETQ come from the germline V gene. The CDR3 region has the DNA TGCGCCAGCAGCGGGTCAAGGGGGGCGAACACTGAAGCTTTCTTT. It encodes CASSGSRGANTEAFF. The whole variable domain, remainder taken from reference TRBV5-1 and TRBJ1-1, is KAGVTQTPRYLIKTRGQQVTLSCSPISGHRSVSWYQQTPGQGLQFLFEYFSETQRNKGNFPGRFSGRQFSNSRSEMNVSTLELGDSALYLCASSGSRGANTEAFFGQGTRLTVV.

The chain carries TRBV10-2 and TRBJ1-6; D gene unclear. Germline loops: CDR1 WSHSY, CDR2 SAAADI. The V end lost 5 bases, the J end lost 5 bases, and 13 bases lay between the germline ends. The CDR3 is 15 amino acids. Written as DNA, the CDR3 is TGCGCCAGCAGTTCCGCCCGGACCAATAATTCACCCCTCCACTTT. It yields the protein CASSSARTNNSPLHF.

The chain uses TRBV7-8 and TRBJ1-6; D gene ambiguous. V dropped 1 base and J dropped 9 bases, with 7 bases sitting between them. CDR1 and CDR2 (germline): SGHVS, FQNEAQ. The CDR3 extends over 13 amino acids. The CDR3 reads CASSLEGSSPLHF. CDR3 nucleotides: TGTGCCAGCAGCTTAGAGGGTTCTTCACCCCTCCACTTT.

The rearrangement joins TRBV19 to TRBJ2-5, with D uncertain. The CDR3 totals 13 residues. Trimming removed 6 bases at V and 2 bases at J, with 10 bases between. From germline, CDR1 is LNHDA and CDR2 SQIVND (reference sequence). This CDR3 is CASSWGGQETQYF. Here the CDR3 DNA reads TGTGCCAGTAGCTGGGGTGGTCAAGAGACCCAGTACTTC.

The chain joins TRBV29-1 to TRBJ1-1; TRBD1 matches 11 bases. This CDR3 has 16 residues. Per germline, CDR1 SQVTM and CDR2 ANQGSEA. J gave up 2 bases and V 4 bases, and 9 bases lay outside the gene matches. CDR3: CSVALWDRGKNTEAFF. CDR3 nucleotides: TGCAGCGTTGCCCTTTGGGACAGGGGGAAAAACACTGAAGCTTTCTTT.

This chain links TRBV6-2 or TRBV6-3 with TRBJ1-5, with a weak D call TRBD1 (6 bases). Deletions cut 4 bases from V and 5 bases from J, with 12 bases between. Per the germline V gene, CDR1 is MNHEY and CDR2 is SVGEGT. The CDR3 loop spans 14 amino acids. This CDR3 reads CASSSEGGHQPQHF. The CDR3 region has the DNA TGTGCCAGCAGTTCAGAGGGGGGCCATCAGCCCCAGCATTTT.

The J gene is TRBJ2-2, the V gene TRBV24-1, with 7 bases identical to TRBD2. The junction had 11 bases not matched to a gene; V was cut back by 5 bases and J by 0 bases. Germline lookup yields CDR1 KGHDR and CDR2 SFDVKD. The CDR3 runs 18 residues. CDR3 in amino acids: CATSAKLLGGANTGELFF. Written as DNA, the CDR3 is TGTGCCACCAGTGCCAAACTCCTTGGGGGGGCGAACACCGGGGAGCTGTTTTTT.

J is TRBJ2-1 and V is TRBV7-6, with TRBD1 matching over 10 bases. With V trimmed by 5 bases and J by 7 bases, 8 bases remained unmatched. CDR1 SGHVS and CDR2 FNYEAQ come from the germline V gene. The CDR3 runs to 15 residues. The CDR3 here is CASSPRQGARNEQFF. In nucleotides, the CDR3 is TGTGCCAGCAGCCCTAGACAGGGGGCGAGGAATGAGCAGTTCTTC.

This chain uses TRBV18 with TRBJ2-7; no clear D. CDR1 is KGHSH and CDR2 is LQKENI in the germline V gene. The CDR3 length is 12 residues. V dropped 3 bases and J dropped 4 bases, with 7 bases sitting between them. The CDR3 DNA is TGTGCCAGCTCACCGAACCAGTACGAGCAGTACTTC. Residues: CASSPNQYEQYF.

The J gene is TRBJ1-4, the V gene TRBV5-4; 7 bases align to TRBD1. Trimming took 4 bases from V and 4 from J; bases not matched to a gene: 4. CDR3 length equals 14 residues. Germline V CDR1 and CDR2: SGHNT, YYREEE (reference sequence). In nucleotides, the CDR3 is TGTGCCAGCAGCCGCGGGACAGTTAATGAAAAACTGTTTTTT. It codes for CASSRGTVNEKLFF.

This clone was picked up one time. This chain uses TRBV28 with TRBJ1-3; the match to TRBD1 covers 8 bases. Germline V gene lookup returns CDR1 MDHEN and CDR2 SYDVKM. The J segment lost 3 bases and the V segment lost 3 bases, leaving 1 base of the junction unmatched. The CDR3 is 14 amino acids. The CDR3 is CASSFDRGGNTIYF. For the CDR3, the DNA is TGTGCCAGCAGTTTCGACAGGGGTGGAAACACCATATATTTT.

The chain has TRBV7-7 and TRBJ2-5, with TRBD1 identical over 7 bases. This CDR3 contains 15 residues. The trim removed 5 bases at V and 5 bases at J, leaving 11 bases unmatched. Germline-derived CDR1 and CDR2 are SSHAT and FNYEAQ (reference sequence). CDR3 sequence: CASSPGTVRGETQYF. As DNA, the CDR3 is TGTGCCAGCAGCCCCGGGACAGTGAGGGGTGAGACCCAGTACTTC.

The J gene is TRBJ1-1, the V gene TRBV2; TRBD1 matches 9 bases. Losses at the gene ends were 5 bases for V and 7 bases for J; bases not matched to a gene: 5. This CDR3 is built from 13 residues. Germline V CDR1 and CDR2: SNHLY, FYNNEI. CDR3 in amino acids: CASSNRGRSEAFF. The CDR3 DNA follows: TGTGCCAGCAGTAACAGGGGGCGGAGTGAAGCTTTCTTT. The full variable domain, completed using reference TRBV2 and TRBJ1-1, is EPEVTQTPSHQVTQMGQEVILRCVPISNHLYFYWYRQILGQKVEFLVSFYNNEISEKSEIFDDQFSVERPDGSNFTLKIRSTKLEDSAMYFCASSNRGRSEAFFGQGTRLTVV.

DNA for the CDR3: TGTGCCAGCTCACCAAATACAGGGGATCAGCCCCAGCATTTT. It yields the protein CASSPNTGDQPQHF. This chain joins TRBV18 and TRBJ1-5; TRBD1 aligns across 7 bases. CDR1 and CDR2 from the germline V gene are KGHSH and LQKENI. This CDR3 has 14 residues. V shed 2 bases, J shed 5 bases, and the junction held 3 bases outside the gene matches. The full variable domain, completed using reference TRBV18 and TRBJ1-5, is NAGVMQNPRHLVRRRGQEARLRCSPMKGHSHVYWYRQLPEEGLKFMVYLQKENIIDESGMPKERFSAEFPKEGPSILRIQQVVRGDSAAYFCASSPNTGDQPQHFGDGTRLSIL.

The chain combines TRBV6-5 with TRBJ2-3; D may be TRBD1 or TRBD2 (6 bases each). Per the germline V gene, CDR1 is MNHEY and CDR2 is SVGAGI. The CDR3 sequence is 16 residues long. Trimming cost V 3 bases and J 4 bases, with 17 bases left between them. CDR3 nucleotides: TGTGCCAGCAGTTATCGGGGGTCACAGGGATCAGATACGCAGTATTTT. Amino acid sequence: CASSYRGSQGSDTQYF.

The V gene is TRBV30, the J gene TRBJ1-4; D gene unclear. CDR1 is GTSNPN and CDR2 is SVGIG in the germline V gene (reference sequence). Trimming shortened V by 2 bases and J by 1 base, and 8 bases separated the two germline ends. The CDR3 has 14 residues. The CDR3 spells CAWSPAGTNEKLFF. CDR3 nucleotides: TGTGCCTGGAGTCCGGCTGGAACTAATGAAAAACTGTTTTTT.

As DNA, the CDR3 is TGTGCCAGCAGCTACTCCAGGAATCAGCCCCAGCATTTT. It translates to CASSYSRNQPQHF. The chain links TRBV27 to TRBJ1-5; D uncertain. The ends were cut back, 6 bases at V and 4 bases at J, with 10 bases in the middle. This CDR3 comprises 13 residues. The germline CDR1 and CDR2 sequences are MNHEY and SMNVEV (reference sequence).

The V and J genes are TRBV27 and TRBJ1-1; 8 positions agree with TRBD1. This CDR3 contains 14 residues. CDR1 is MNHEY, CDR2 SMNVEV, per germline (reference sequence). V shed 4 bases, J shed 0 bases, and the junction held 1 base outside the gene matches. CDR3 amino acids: CASSSGGVNTEAFF. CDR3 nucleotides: TGTGCCAGCAGTTCAGGGGGCGTGAACACTGAAGCTTTCTTT.